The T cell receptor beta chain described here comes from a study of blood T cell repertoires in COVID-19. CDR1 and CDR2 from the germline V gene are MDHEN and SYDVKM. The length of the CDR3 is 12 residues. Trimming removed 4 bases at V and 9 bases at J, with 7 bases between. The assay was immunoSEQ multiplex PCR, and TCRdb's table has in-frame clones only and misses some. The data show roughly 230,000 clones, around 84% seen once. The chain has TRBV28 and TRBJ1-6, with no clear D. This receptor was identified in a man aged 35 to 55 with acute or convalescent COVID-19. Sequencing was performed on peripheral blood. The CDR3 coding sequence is TGTGCCAGCAGTTCCCTCCCTTCACCCCTCCACTTT. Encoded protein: CASSSLPSPLHF.